This entry lists 28 T cell receptor beta chains sequenced from one sample in a study of blood T cell repertoires in COVID-19. Assay: immunoSEQ multiplex PCR; the TCRdb copy retains only in-frame clones and omits some. The sample includes 200,000 to 300,000 clones, 75% to 85% of them seen just once. Source material: peripheral blood. The receptor set was obtained from a human donor in a cohort sampled during active COVID-19.

The chain carries TRBV3-1 (or the pseudogene TRBV3-2) and TRBJ2-7, with 13 positions matching TRBD2. The CDR3 runs to 15 residues. Germline CDR1 is LGHDT and CDR2 is YNNKEL (reference sequence). V was clipped by 1 base and J by 6 bases; unmatched bases: 3. CDR3 sequence: CASSQVRTSGSEQYF. In nucleotides, the CDR3 is TGTGCCAGCAGCCAAGTCAGGACTAGCGGGAGCGAGCAGTACTTC.

V and J are TRBV5-8 and TRBJ2-1, with a possible D match to TRBD1 (5 bases). V lost 2 bases to trimming and J lost 7 bases, with 10 bases between them. Germline-derived CDR1 and CDR2 are SGHTS and YDEGEE. The CDR3 is made up of 13 amino acids. The CDR3 loop is CASSFKGLNEQFF. The CDR3 DNA sequence: TGTGCCAGCAGCTTTAAGGGGCTGAATGAGCAGTTCTTC. Drawing the rest from reference TRBV5-8 and TRBJ2-1, the complete variable domain is EAGVTQSPTHLIKTRGQQATLRCSPISGHTSVYWYQQALGLGLQFLLWYDEGEERNRGNFPPRFSGRQFPNYSSELNVNALELEDSALYLCASSFKGLNEQFFGPGTRLTVL.

The chain uses TRBV10-3 and TRBJ2-7; D may be TRBD1 (6 bases). V shed 10 bases and J shed 2 bases, with 15 bases lying between them. This CDR3 spans 13 amino acids. Germline assignment: CDR1 ENHRY and CDR2 SYGVKD. DNA for the CDR3: TGTGCCACCGCGGCAGGGGTCACCTACGAGCAGTACTTC. Its translation is CATAAGVTYEQYF.

This clone was seen a handful of times. The chain recombines TRBV27 with TRBJ2-3, with TRBD1 matching 11 bases. The CDR3 is 14 amino acids. CDR1 and CDR2 from the germline V gene are MNHEY and SMNVEV (reference sequence). The J segment lost 4 bases and the V segment lost 4 bases, leaving 1 base of the junction unmatched. CDR3 amino acids: CASSWTGGADTQYF. CDR3 in DNA: TGTGCCAGCAGTTGGACAGGGGGCGCAGATACGCAGTATTTT.

The chain uses TRBV19 and TRBJ2-1; TRBD1 agrees at 10 bases. CDR1 LNHDA and CDR2 SQIVND come from the germline V gene (reference sequence). The CDR3 is 14 residues long. The ends lost 8 bases at V and 4 bases at J; junction bases unmatched: 5. CDR3 in amino acids: CASQRDRGYNEQFF. CDR3 in DNA: TGTGCCAGTCAACGGGACAGGGGTTACAATGAGCAGTTCTTC. Together with reference TRBV19 and TRBJ2-1, the CDR3 gives the full variable domain: DGGITQSPKYLFRKEGQNVTLSCEQNLNHDAMYWYRQDPGQGLRLIYYSQIVNDFQKGDIAEGYSVSREKKESFPLTVTSAQKNPTAFYLCASQRDRGYNEQFFGPGTRLTVL.

This chain joins TRBV5-1 and TRBJ2-5, with 9 bases aligning to TRBD2. This CDR3 comprises 15 residues. V dropped 1 base and J dropped 5; count of bases not matched to a gene: 6. From germline, CDR1 is SGHRS and CDR2 YFSETQ. CDR3 region: CASSLSGGRGETQYF. DNA for the CDR3: TGCGCCAGCAGCTTGTCGGGCGGGAGGGGTGAGACCCAGTACTTC.

The V and J genes are TRBV4-1 and TRBJ2-3; perhaps TRBD2 as D (5 bases). The V end lost 3 bases, the J end lost 0 bases, and 10 bases lay between the germline ends. The CDR3 is made up of 15 amino acids. The germline V gene has CDR1 MGHRA and CDR2 YSYEKL. The CDR3 spells CASSQTRTSTDTQYF. The DNA of the CDR3 is TGCGCCAGCAGCCAGACGCGGACTAGCACAGATACGCAGTATTTT.

The table lists this clone with a few counts. The chain employs TRBV18 and TRBJ2-7; 12 nucleotides line up with TRBD2. Losses at the gene ends were 0 bases for V and 4 bases for J; bases not matched to a gene: 4. Per germline, CDR1 KGHSH and CDR2 LQKENI. CDR3 size: 16 residues. The CDR3 nucleotides are TGTGCCAGCTCACCACCGACTAGCGGGAGTCCTTACGAGCAGTACTTC. Protein product: CASSPPTSGSPYEQYF.

The chain links TRBV5-4 to TRBJ1-5; perhaps TRBD1 as D (6 bases). CDR3 length: 16 amino acids. V lost 5 bases, J lost 6 bases, and 21 bases lay in between. Germline CDR1 reads SGHNT; CDR2 reads YYREEE (reference sequence). CDR3: CASRVGGAKASQPQHF. The DNA for the CDR3 is TGTGCCAGCAGAGTGGGGGGGGCGAAGGCGAGTCAGCCCCAGCATTTT.

V and J are TRBV24-1 and TRBJ2-3; D is ambiguous. Between the trimmed V and J ends, which lost 3 bases and 0 bases, there was a span of 6 bases. Germline CDR1 reads KGHDR; CDR2 reads SFDVKD. The CDR3 is 14 amino acids. This CDR3 is CATSDAGSTDTQYF. The CDR3 DNA sequence: TGTGCCACCAGTGATGCAGGTAGCACAGATACGCAGTATTTT.

The CDR3 loop reads CASDSLAETQETQYF. The CDR3 nucleotides are TGTGCCAGTGACTCTCTAGCGGAGACCCAAGAGACCCAGTACTTC. The rearrangement links TRBV6-4 to TRBJ2-5; 7 nucleotides align to TRBD2. V dropped 9 bases and J dropped 1; count of bases not matched to a gene: 11. CDR1 is MRHNA, CDR2 SNTAGT, per germline. The CDR3 totals 15 residues.

The chain couples TRBV5-8 to TRBJ2-1; 12 nucleotides align to TRBD2. Looked up from germline, CDR1 is SGHTS and CDR2 is YDEGEE. CDR3 length: 15 residues. Trimming removed 3 bases from V and 7 bases from J; junction bases left unmatched: 5. DNA of the CDR3: TGTGCCAGCAGCTCAAGACTAGCGGGGGAAAATGAGCAGTTCTTC. Residues: CASSSRLAGENEQFF.

This chain uses TRBV5-6 with TRBJ1-2; TRBD1 aligns across 8 bases. Germline CDR1 SGHDT, CDR2 YYEEEE. This CDR3 spans 15 amino acids. V was clipped by 0 bases and J by 7 bases; unmatched bases: 8. CDR3: CASSLVRQGAGGYTF. The CDR3 nucleotides read TGTGCCAGCAGCTTGGTGCGGCAGGGGGCAGGTGGCTACACCTTC.

This rearrangement joins TRBV19 to TRBJ2-1; 7 nucleotides align to TRBD2. The germline V gene has CDR1 LNHDA and CDR2 SQIVND (reference sequence). The CDR3 contains 16 residues. V gave up 8 bases and J gave up 2 bases; unmatched junction bases: 12. In nucleotides, the CDR3 is TGTGCCAGTCGGCCCCCTTGGGGGGGGGCCTACAATGAGCAGTTCTTC. Translated, it gives CASRPPWGGAYNEQFF. Together with reference TRBV19 and TRBJ2-1, the CDR3 gives the full variable domain: DGGITQSPKYLFRKEGQNVTLSCEQNLNHDAMYWYRQDPGQGLRLIYYSQIVNDFQKGDIAEGYSVSREKKESFPLTVTSAQKNPTAFYLCASRPPWGGAYNEQFFGPGTRLTVL.

This clone showed up just a few times. This rearrangement joins TRBV3-1 (or the pseudogene TRBV3-2) to TRBJ2-7; 8 bases align to TRBD1. Losses at the gene ends were 1 base for V and 12 bases for J; bases not matched to a gene: 5. The germline V gene encodes CDR1 LGHDT and CDR2 YNNKEL (reference sequence). The CDR3 has 12 amino acids. The CDR3 is CASSQGQGPGYF. As DNA, the CDR3 is TGTGCCAGCAGCCAAGGACAGGGGCCGGGGTACTTC.

This rearrangement joins TRBV19 to TRBJ1-1, with TRBD1 matching 9 bases. Looked up from germline, CDR1 is LNHDA and CDR2 is SQIVND (reference sequence). There are 15 residues in the CDR3. The ends lost 5 bases at V and 2 bases at J; junction bases unmatched: 6. CDR3 residues: CASSSWTGVNTEAFF. CDR3 nucleotides: TGTGCCAGTAGTTCATGGACAGGGGTAAACACTGAAGCTTTCTTT.

About this clone: Other DNA variants within this sample encode the same CDR3. The chain joins TRBV19 to TRBJ2-1; D is uncertain. The CDR3 totals 13 residues. Germline-derived CDR1 and CDR2 are LNHDA and SQIVND (reference sequence). Trimming took 3 bases from V and 6 from J, leaving 9 bases between them. The CDR3 DNA reads as TGTGCCAGTAGTATCGTCGGGTCCAATGAGCAGTTCTTC. This gives the protein CASSIVGSNEQFF. The full variable domain, its missing parts supplied by reference TRBV19 and TRBJ2-1, is DGGITQSPKYLFRKEGQNVTLSCEQNLNHDAMYWYRQDPGQGLRLIYYSQIVNDFQKGDIAEGYSVSREKKESFPLTVTSAQKNPTAFYLCASSIVGSNEQFFGPGTRLTVL.

Comments on this clone: Other DNA sequences in the sample encode the same CDR3. The chain recombines TRBV4-1 with TRBJ1-3; D perhaps matches TRBD1 (5 bases). Trimming shortened V by 0 bases and J by 1 base, and 7 bases separated the two germline ends. The length of the CDR3 is 15 residues. Germline V gene data show CDR1 as MGHRA and CDR2 as YSYEKL. CDR3: CASSQDGGSGNTIYF. The CDR3 nucleotides are TGCGCCAGCAGCCAAGACGGGGGTTCTGGAAACACCATATATTTT.

The CDR3 protein is CASRLPTTGELFF. The CDR3 DNA follows: TGTGCAAGTCGCCTCCCTACCACCGGGGAGCTGTTTTTT. This rearrangement joins TRBV12-2 to TRBJ2-2; the DNA was not used to check the table's D call, TRBD2. TRBV12-2 is a pseudogene locus. The CDR3 length is 13 residues.

The rearrangement links TRBV5-1 to TRBJ1-1, with 12 bases that match TRBD1. CDR3 length: 14 amino acids. The germline V gene has CDR1 SGHRS and CDR2 YFSETQ. The V and J ends lost 5 bases and 12 bases, in that order; junction bases with no gene match: 11. The CDR3 region has the DNA TGCGCCAGCAGTTTTCCGGGACAGGGGGCGGTGACTTTCTTT. Encoded protein: CASSFPGQGAVTFF.

V usage is TRBV18 and J usage is TRBJ2-7; tentatively, D is TRBD2 (5 bases). Germline CDR1 reads KGHSH; CDR2 reads LQKENI. The CDR3 extends over 14 amino acids. Between the trimmed V and J ends, which lost 0 bases and 6 bases, there was a span of 12 bases. CDR3 residues: CASSPPSGKGEQYF. The CDR3 DNA reads as TGTGCCAGCTCACCACCGTCCGGGAAAGGCGAGCAGTACTTC.

The chain uses TRBV7-6 and TRBJ2-1; TRBD2 aligns across 7 bases. Unmatched junction bases numbered 7, after V lost 5 bases and J lost 9 bases. This CDR3 has 13 residues. Germline V CDR1 and CDR2: SGHVS, FNYEAQ. CDR3 region: CASSRDYLFEQFF. DNA for the CDR3: TGTGCCAGCAGCCGGGACTATCTCTTTGAGCAGTTCTTC.

This chain joins TRBV6-5 and TRBJ2-5, with TRBD1 as a possible D gene (5 bases). V was pared by 5 bases and J by 5 bases, with 12 bases between. The CDR3 is made up of 13 amino acids. Germline CDR1 reads MNHEY; CDR2 reads SVGAGI. The CDR3 here is CASSQQGTETQYF. CDR3 bases: TGTGCCAGCAGTCAGCAGGGTACGGAGACCCAGTACTTC.

This chain links TRBV7-6 with TRBJ1-2, with a weak D call TRBD1 (5 bases). Germline CDR1 is SGHVS and CDR2 is FNYEAQ. Trimming shortened V by 0 bases and J by 1 base, and 24 bases separated the two germline ends. This CDR3 comprises 20 residues. In DNA form, the CDR3 reads TGTGCCAGCAGCTTAGCAGTTGGAGGGGCACTTTCTAGGGATAACTATGGCTACACCTTC. This gives the protein CASSLAVGGALSRDNYGYTF.

The chain is built from TRBV18 and TRBJ1-4; no reliable D call. Deletions cut 2 bases from V and 0 bases from J, with 10 bases between. Germline V lookup: CDR1 KGHSH, CDR2 LQKENI. The CDR3 has 16 residues. The DNA for the CDR3 is TGTGCCAGCTCACCAAGAACGACATCAACTAATGAAAAACTGTTTTTT. It translates to CASSPRTTSTNEKLFF.

The chain has TRBV7-9 and TRBJ2-7; D ambiguous. Per germline, CDR1 SEHNR and CDR2 FQNEAQ (reference sequence). The CDR3 sequence is 12 residues long. The V and J ends lost 5 bases and 2 bases respectively, with 7 bases between them. The CDR3 DNA reads as TGTGCCAGCAGCCCAGATGCCTACGAGCAGTACTTC. This sequence encodes CASSPDAYEQYF.

The J gene is TRBJ2-7, the V gene TRBV14; a possible D gene is TRBD1 (6 bases). This CDR3 region has 17 residues. Trimming pared 4 bases from V and 6 bases from J, leaving 25 bases between. Per the germline V gene, CDR1 is SGHDN and CDR2 is FVKESK. The CDR3, as DNA: TGTGCCAGCAGCCCAGGACTGGGGGCTACCTGGGGTTTCGAGCAGTACTTC. Its protein product is CASSPGLGATWGFEQYF.

The gene calls are TRBV24-1 and TRBJ2-1; perhaps TRBD1 as D (5 bases). Germline values: CDR1 KGHDR, CDR2 SFDVKD. V lost 3 bases and J lost 9, with 14 bases in between. The CDR3 totals 14 residues. The DNA for the CDR3 is TGTGCCACCAGTGATATGCAGGGTAAGGGTGAGCAGTTCTTC. It codes for CATSDMQGKGEQFF.